This T cell receptor (beta chain) emerged from a study of T cell responses to AZD1222 COVID-19 vaccine. On the study more broadly: Second doses that came at about 4 or about 12 weeks were put together. General study findings and limits: There were mostly white British donors and more females than males, and clonal diversity was possibly underestimated. Repertoire sampling was restricted to post-peak T cell response timepoints. Increased Spike-specific TCR breadth and depth were observed after two AZD1222 doses.

Sequenced by immunoSEQ multiplex PCR; TCRdb stores in-frame clones only, minus some. The table has approximately 110,000 clones, around 96% seen once. Comment on this clone: Its target is not known.

The specimen was peripheral blood, collected on day 0 of AZD1222 vaccination. The sequence was collected from an adult in good health.

Written as DNA, the CDR3 is TGTGCCAGCAGTTTTCGAGGGGCCAAACTGTTTTTT. Its translation: CASSFRGAKLFF. J is TRBJ1-4 and V is TRBV12-3 or TRBV12-4; D might be TRBD1 (5 bases). Deletions cut 3 bases from V and 11 bases from J, with 10 bases between. This CDR3 is built from 12 residues.